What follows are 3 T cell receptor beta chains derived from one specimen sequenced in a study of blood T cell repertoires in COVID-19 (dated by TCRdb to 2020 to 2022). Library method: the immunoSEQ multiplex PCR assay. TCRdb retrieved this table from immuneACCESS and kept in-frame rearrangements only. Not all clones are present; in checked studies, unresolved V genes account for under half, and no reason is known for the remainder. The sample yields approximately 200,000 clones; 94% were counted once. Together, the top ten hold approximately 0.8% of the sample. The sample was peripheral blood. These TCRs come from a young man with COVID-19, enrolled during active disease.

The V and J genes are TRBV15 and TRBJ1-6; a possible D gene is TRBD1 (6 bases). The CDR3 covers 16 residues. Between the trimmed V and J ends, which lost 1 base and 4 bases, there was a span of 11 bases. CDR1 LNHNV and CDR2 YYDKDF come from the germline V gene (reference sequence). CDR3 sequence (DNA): TGTGCCACCAGCAGAGGAGGGCAGGGGTATAATTCACCCCTCCACTTT. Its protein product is CATSRGGQGYNSPLHF.

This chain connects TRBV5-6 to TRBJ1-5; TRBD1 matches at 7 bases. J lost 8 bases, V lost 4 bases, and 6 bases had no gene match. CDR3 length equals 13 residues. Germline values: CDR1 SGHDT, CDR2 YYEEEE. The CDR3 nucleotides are TGTGCCAGCAGCCAAGGGGGCATGGAGCCCCAGCATTTT. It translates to CASSQGGMEPQHF. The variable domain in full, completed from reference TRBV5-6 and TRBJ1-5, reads DAGVTQSPTHLIKTRGQQVTLRCSPKSGHDTVSWYQQALGQGPQFIFQYYEEEERQRGNFPDRFSGHQFPNYSSELNVNALLLGDSALYLCASSQGGMEPQHFGDGTRLSIL.

The CDR3 coding sequence is TGCGCCAGCAGCTTGCCGGCGGACAACACAGATACGCAGTATTTT. Translated: CASSLPADNTDTQYF. The chain couples TRBV5-1 to TRBJ2-3; D might be TRBD1 (5 bases). From germline, CDR1 is SGHRS and CDR2 YFSETQ. With 1 base removed from V and 2 bases from J, the gap between germline ends came to 11 bases. CDR3 length: 15 amino acids.